Each of the 11 T cell receptor beta chains below was sequenced from the same sample in a study of control samples from healthy donors and cancer patients. The method was immunoSEQ multiplex PCR; TCRdb's version includes in-frame clones alone and lacks a portion of them. The table has about 120,000 clones, about 92% seen once. Sequencing was done on a sample of PBMCs. The origin of the receptors is an elderly man with head and neck cancer.

J is TRBJ1-1 and V is TRBV6-4; D is undetermined. V was cut by 3 bases and J by 4 bases, with 9 bases left in between. The germline V gene has CDR1 MRHNA and CDR2 SNTAGT. The CDR3 sequence is 13 residues long. The CDR3 bases are TGTGCCAGCAGTGAAGGATGGGGCACTGAAGCTTTCTTT. This sequence encodes CASSEGWGTEAFF.

This clone has a single count. This chain uses TRBV20-1 with TRBJ1-1, with D possibly matching TRBD1 (6 bases). Trimming took 3 bases from V and 5 from J, leaving 16 bases between them. CDR1 and CDR2 (germline): DFQATT, SNEGSKA (reference sequence). The CDR3 has 14 residues. Written as DNA, the CDR3 is TGCAGTGCTAGTGTGGGGGCCCTCGGAACTGAAGCTTTCTTT. Protein: CSASVGALGTEAFF.

This clone was observed a single time. V usage is TRBV6-5 and J usage is TRBJ1-5; D perhaps matches TRBD1 (5 bases). Germline assignment: CDR1 MNHEY and CDR2 SVGAGI. The ends were cut back, 0 bases at V and 6 bases at J, with 9 bases in the middle. CDR3 length: 14 amino acids. In nucleotides, the CDR3 is TGTGCCAGCAGTTACTCGAGGGGAAGTCAGCCCCAGCATTTT. Translating gives CASSYSRGSQPQHF.

This clone was recorded only once. The chain links TRBV5-1 to TRBJ2-1; D gene ambiguous. V lost 4 bases to trimming and J lost 4 bases, with 15 bases between them. Germline loops: CDR1 SGHRS, CDR2 YFSETQ. The CDR3 sequence is 15 residues long. This CDR3 reads CASSASTSEYNEQFF. CDR3 DNA: TGCGCCAGCAGCGCGTCTACCAGCGAATACAATGAGCAGTTCTTC.

This chain uses TRBV7-9 with TRBJ2-4; D is possibly TRBD2 (5 bases). Trimming left V 1 base short and J 1 base short, with 11 bases between. CDR3 length: 16 residues. The germline CDR1 and CDR2 sequences are SEHNR and FQNEAQ (reference sequence). This CDR3 reads CASSLVVGVAKNIQYF. The CDR3 region has the DNA TGTGCCAGCAGCTTAGTGGTCGGGGTTGCCAAAAACATTCAGTACTTC.

The J gene is TRBJ1-3, the V gene TRBV3-1 (or the pseudogene TRBV3-2); TRBD1 might be the D (5 bases). The germline CDR1 and CDR2 sequences are LGHDT and YNNKEL (reference sequence). The CDR3 is made up of 11 amino acids. The V end was cut by 3 bases, the J end by 9 bases, with 6 bases between. As DNA, the CDR3 is TGTGCCAGCAGCCAGGGGGGCACCATATATTTT. It translates to CASSQGGTIYF.

This chain links TRBV19 with TRBJ1-4, with no clear D. CDR3 length: 14 residues. Germline CDR1 and CDR2: LNHDA and SQIVND (reference sequence). The V end lost 8 bases, the J end lost 3 bases, and 13 bases lay between the germline ends. The CDR3 nucleotides read TGTGCCAGTGGGGTTTGGGAAGCTAATGAAAAACTGTTTTTT. This codes for CASGVWEANEKLFF.

Note on this clone: One end of the junction does not line up with germline, which may come from a read error. The CDR3 region has the DNA TGCGCCAGCAGCCTCCGCTCGGATTTT. Translation gives CASSLRSDF. The chain recombines TRBV10-1 with TRBJ1-3, with unresolved D. There are 9 residues in the CDR3. The germline V gene encodes CDR1 WNHNN and CDR2 SYGVQD (reference sequence).

This rearrangement joins TRBV7-9 to TRBJ1-1, with a weak D call TRBD1 (5 bases). The CDR3 length is 13 residues. Germline V gene data show CDR1 as SEHNR and CDR2 as FQNEAQ (reference sequence). V was shortened by 3 bases and J by 4 bases, with 9 bases between the two germline ends. The CDR3 spells CASSFGRATEAFF. As DNA, the CDR3 is TGTGCCAGCAGCTTCGGCAGGGCCACTGAAGCTTTCTTT.

V and J are TRBV29-1 and TRBJ1-3, with D uncertain. With 6 bases removed from V and 0 bases from J, the gap between germline ends came to 9 bases. The CDR3 has 13 amino acids. Germline-derived CDR1 and CDR2 are SQVTM and ANQGSEA. The CDR3 nucleotides read TGCAGCGTATCATCTAGCTCTGGAAACACCATATATTTT. This sequence encodes CSVSSSSGNTIYF.

In this sample, this clone turned up once. The chain couples TRBV4-1 to TRBJ1-3, with TRBD1 as a possible D gene (5 bases). Germline V lookup: CDR1 MGHRA, CDR2 YSYEKL. The CDR3 totals 14 residues. Between the trimmed V and J ends, which lost 5 bases and 4 bases, there was a span of 12 bases. The chain's CDR3 is CASSDLGHGNTIYF. For the CDR3, the DNA is TGCGCCAGCAGCGACCTAGGACACGGAAACACCATATATTTT.